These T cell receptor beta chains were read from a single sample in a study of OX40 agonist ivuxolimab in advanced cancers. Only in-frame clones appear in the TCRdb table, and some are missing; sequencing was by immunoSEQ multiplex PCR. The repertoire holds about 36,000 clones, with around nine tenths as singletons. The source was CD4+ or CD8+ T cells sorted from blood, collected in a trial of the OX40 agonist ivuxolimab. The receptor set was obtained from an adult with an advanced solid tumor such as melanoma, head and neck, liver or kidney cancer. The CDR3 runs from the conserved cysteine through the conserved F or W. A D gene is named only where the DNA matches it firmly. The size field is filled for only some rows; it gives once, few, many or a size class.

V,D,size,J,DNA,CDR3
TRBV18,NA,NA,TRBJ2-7,TGTGCCAGCTCACCACCAAGGGGCGAGCAGTACTTC,CASSPPRGEQYF
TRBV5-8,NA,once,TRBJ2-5,TGTGCCAGCAGCTTGGTGGTAGTGGGAGAGACCCAGTACTTC,CASSLVVVGETQYF
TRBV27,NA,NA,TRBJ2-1,TGTGCCAGCAGTTTTCCGGGGATGAATGAGCAGTTCTTC,CASSFPGMNEQFF
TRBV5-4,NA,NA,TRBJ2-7,TGTGCCAGCAGCCAGGGACTGTGGGGCGAGCAGTACTTC,CASSQGLWGEQYF
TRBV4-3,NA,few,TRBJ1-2,TGCGCCAGCAGCCAAGATGTCTTCGGACTCCGGGACTATGGCTACACCTTC,CASSQDVFGLRDYGYTF
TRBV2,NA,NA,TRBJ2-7,TGTGCCAGCAGATCCAGTACGTCCTACGAGCAGTACTTC,CASRSSTSYEQYF
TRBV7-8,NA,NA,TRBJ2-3,TGTGCCAGCACCCAAAGGGTCCTTGGCACAGATACGCAGTATTTT,CASTQRVLGTDTQYF
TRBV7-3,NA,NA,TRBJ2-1,TGTGCCAGCAGCTTCGGCCAGGTATCGACTGAGCAGTTCTTC,CASSFGQVSTEQFF
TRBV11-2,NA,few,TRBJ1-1,TGTGCCAGCAGCTTAGAAAGGGGCGACACTGAAGCTTTCTTT,CASSLERGDTEAFF
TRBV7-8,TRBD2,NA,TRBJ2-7,TGTGCCAGCAGCCCAATAGCGGGGACCTCCTACGAGCAGTACTTC,CASSPIAGTSYEQYF
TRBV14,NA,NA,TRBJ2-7,TGTGCCAGCAGCCAGGGTGGCCCTTATTACTACGAGCAGTACTTC,CASSQGGPYYYEQYF
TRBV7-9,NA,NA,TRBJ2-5,TGTGCCAGCAGCCTAAGAGCGGGCCAAGAGACCCAGTACTTC,CASSLRAGQETQYF
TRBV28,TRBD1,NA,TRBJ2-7,TGTGCCAGCAGTTACCAGGGGGCGGGAACCTACGAGCAGTACTTC,CASSYQGAGTYEQYF
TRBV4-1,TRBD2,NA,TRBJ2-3,TGCGCCAGCAGCCAATGGGGGACTAGCGGGAGGTTTGCCGTGGTCCCAGATACGCAGTATTTT,CASSQWGTSGRFAVVPDTQYF
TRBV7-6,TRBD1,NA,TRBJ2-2,TGTGCCAGCAGCCCCAGACAGGGGGCAGACACCGGGGAGCTGTTTTTT,CASSPRQGADTGELFF
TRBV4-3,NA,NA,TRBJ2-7,TGCGCCAGCAGCCAACGGCCGGGACTTAGCTCCTACGAGCAGTACTTC,CASSQRPGLSSYEQYF
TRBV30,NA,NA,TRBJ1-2,TGTGCCTGGAGTGTATGGGAGGGGAGTCTGGATGGCTACACCTTC,CAWSVWEGSLDGYTF
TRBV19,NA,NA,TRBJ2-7,TGTGCCAGTAGTATGGCAGGTCCCTACGAGCAGTACTTC,CASSMAGPYEQYF
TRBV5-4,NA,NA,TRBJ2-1,TGTGCCAGCAGCTTGGATGCGGGCCCCAATGAGCAGTTCTTC,CASSLDAGPNEQFF
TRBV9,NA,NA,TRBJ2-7,TGTGCCAGCAGCGTGGATTCGGCACAGGGTTCCTACGAGCAGTACTTC,CASSVDSAQGSYEQYF
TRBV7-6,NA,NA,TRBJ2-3,TGTGCCAGCAGCTTAGGGACTAGCACAGATACGCAGTATTTT,CASSLGTSTDTQYF
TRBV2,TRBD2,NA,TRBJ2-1,TGTGCCAGCAGGCCAAGGGTGGCTAGCGGGAGAGATGAGCAGTTCTTC,CASRPRVASGRDEQFF
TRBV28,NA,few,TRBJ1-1,TGTGCCAGCAGTCTTGACGGGACCGAAGCTTTCTTT,CASSLDGTEAFF
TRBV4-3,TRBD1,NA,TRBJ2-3,TGCGCCAGCAGCCAAGAGCCGGGACAGAGCACAGATACGCAGTATTTT,CASSQEPGQSTDTQYF
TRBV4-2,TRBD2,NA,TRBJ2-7,TGTGCCAGCAGCCTTAACGCGGGTAGCGGGAGGGCCCTCGGCGAGCAGTACTTC,CASSLNAGSGRALGEQYF
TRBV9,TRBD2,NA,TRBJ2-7,TGTGCCAGCAGCGTAGGAGGACTAGCGGGACCATACGAGCAGTACTTC,CASSVGGLAGPYEQYF
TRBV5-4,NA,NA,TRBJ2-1,TGTGCCAGCAGCTTCTTGGGCGGGACCAATGAGCAGTTCTTC,CASSFLGGTNEQFF
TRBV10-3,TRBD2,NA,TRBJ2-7,TGTGCCATCAGTCTGACTTCCGGGACTAGCGGGAGTAGCCCCTACGAGCAGTACTTC,CAISLTSGTSGSSPYEQYF
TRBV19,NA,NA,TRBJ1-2,TGTGCCAGTAGTACCGGCGGACGGTGGATAAACTATGGCTACACCTTC,CASSTGGRWINYGYTF
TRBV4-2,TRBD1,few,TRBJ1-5,TGTGCCAGCAGCCAGGACAGGGTGGGGAATCAGCCCCAGCATTTT,CASSQDRVGNQPQHF
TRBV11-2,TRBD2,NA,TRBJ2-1,TGTGCCAGCAGCTTAGGACGGGGGGAGTACAATGAGCAGTTCTTC,CASSLGRGEYNEQFF
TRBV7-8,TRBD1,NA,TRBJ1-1,TGTGCCAGCAGCCCTAGGACAGGGTTGGGCTTCGGAGCTTTCTTT,CASSPRTGLGFGAFF
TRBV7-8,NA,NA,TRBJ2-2,TGTGCCAGCAGCTTAGCAGCCGGGGAGCTGTTTTTT,CASSLAAGELFF
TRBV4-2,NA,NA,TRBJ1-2,TGTGCCAGCAGCCCCCGAGAAGGCTATGGCTACACCTTC,CASSPREGYGYTF